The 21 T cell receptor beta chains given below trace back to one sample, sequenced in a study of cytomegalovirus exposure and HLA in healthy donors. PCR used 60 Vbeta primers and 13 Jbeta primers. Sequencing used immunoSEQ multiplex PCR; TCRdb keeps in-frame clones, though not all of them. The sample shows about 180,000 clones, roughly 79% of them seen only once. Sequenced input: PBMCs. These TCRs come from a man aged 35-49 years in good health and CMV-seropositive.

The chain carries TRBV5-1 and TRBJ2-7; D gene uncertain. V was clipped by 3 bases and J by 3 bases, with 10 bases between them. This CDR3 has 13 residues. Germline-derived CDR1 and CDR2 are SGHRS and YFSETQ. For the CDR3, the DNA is TGCGCCAGCAGCTCCGGGTACTTCTACGAGCAGTACTTC. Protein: CASSSGYFYEQYF.

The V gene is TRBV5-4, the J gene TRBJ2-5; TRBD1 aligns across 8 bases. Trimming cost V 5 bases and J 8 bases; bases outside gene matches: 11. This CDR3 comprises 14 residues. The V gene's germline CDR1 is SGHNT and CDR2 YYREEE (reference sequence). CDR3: CASSPDRAWGTQYF. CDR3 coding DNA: TGTGCCAGCAGTCCGGACAGGGCCTGGGGTACCCAGTACTTC.

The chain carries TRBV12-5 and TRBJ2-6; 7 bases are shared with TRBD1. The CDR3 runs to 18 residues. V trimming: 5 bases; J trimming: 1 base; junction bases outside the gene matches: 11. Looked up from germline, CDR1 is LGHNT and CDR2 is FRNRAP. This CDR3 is CASGPNRGSTSGANVLTF. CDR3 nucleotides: TGTGCTAGTGGTCCAAACAGGGGATCTACTTCTGGGGCCAACGTCCTGACTTTC.

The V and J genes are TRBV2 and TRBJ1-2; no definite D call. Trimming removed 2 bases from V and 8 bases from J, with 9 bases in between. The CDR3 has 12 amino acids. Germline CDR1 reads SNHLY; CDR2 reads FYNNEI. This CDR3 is CASSEISSGYTF. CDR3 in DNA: TGTGCCAGCAGTGAAATTAGCTCCGGCTACACCTTC.

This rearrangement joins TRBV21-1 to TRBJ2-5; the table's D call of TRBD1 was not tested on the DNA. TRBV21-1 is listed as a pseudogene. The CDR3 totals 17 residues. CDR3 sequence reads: CASSKGGDRERRETQYF. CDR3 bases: TGTGCCAGCAGCAAAGGTGGGGACAGAGAACGTCGGGAGACCCAGTACTTC.

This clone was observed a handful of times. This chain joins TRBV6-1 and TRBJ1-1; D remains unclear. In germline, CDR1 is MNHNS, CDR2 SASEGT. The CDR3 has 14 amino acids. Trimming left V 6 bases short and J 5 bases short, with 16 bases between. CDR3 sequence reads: CASRTGSEVTEAFF. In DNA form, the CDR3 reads TGTGCCAGCAGGACGGGTTCAGAGGTAACTGAAGCTTTCTTT.

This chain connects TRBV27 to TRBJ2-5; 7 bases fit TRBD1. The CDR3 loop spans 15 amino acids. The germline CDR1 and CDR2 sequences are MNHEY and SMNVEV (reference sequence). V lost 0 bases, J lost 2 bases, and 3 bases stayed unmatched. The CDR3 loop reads CASSLSTRGQETQYF. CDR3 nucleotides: TGTGCCAGCAGTTTATCGACCAGGGGGCAAGAGACCCAGTACTTC.

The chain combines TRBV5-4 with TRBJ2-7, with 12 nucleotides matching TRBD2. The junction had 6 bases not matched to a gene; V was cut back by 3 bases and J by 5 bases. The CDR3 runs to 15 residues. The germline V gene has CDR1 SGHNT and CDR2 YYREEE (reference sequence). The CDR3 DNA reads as TGTGCCAGCAGCTCCCCGGGACTAGCGGGTCACGAGCAGTACTTC. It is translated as CASSSPGLAGHEQYF.

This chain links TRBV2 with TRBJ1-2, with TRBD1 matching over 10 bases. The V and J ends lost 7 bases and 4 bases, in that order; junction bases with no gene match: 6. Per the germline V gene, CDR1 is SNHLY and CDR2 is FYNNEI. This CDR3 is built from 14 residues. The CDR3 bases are TGTGCCAGCACTGGGGACAGGGGCGGCTATGGCTACACCTTC. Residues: CASTGDRGGYGYTF.

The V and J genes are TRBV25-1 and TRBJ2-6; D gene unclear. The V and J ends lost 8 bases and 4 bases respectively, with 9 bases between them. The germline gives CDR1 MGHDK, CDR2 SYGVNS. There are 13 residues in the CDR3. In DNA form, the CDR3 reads TGTGCCAGCCTTTGGCCAGGGGCCAACGTCCTGACTTTC. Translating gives CASLWPGANVLTF.

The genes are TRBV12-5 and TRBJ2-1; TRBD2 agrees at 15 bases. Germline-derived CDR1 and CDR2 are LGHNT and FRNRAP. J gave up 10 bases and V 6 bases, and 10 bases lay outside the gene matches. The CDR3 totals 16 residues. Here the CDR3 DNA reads TGTGCTAGTGGCGACTATCTAGGACTAGCGGGAGGGGAGCAGTTCTTC. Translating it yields CASGDYLGLAGGEQFF.

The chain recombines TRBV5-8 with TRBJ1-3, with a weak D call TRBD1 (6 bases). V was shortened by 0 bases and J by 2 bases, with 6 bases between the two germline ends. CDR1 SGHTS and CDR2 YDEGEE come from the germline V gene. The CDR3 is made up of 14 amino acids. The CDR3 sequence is CASSLGQAGNTIYF. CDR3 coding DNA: TGTGCCAGCAGCTTGGGACAGGCTGGAAACACCATATATTTT.

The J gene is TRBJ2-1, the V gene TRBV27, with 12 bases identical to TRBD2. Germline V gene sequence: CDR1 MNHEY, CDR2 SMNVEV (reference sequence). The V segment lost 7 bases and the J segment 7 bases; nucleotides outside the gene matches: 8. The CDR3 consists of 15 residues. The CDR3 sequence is CASMLQLAGGNEQFF. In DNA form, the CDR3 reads TGTGCCAGCATGCTTCAACTAGCGGGAGGAAATGAGCAGTTCTTC.

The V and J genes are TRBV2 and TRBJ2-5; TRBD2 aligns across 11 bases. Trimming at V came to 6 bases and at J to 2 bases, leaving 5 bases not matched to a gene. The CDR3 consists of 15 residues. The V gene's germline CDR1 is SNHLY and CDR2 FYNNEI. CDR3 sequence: CASREGLAAQETQYF. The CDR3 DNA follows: TGTGCCAGCAGGGAGGGACTAGCGGCACAAGAGACCCAGTACTTC. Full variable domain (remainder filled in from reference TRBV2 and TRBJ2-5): EPEVTQTPSHQVTQMGQEVILRCVPISNHLYFYWYRQILGQKVEFLVSFYNNEISEKSEIFDDQFSVERPDGSNFTLKIRSTKLEDSAMYFCASREGLAAQETQYFGPGTRLLVL.

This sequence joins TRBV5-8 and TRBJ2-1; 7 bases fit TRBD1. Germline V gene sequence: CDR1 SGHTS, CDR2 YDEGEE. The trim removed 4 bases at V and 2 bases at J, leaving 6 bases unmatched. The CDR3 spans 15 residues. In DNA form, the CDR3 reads TGTGCCAGCAGCCAGACAGGGCCAACCTACAATGAGCAGTTCTTC. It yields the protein CASSQTGPTYNEQFF.

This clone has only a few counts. Here the CDR3 DNA reads TGTGCCAGCAGTTACTCGGCTGGACAAACCTACGAGCAGTACTTC. Translating gives CASSYSAGQTYEQYF. The V gene is TRBV6-5, the J gene TRBJ2-7; D is possibly TRBD1 (5 bases). Germline assignment: CDR1 MNHEY and CDR2 SVGAGI. This CDR3 contains 15 residues. The V and J ends lost 0 bases and 2 bases respectively, with 11 bases between them.

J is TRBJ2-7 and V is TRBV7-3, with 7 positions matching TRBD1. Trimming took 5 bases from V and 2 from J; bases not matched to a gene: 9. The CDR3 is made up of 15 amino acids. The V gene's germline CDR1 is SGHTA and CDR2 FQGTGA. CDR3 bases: TGTGCCAGCAGCCAAGGGGGCGCGGCGGCCTACGAGCAGTACTTC. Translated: CASSQGGAAAYEQYF.

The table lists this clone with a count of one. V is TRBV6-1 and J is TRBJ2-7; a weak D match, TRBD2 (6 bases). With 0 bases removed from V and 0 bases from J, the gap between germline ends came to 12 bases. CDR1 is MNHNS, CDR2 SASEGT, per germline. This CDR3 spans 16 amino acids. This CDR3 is CASSEARTGVSYEQYF. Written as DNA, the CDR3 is TGTGCCAGCAGTGAAGCCAGGACGGGGGTCTCCTACGAGCAGTACTTC.

The CDR3 region is CASLQGARETQYF. CDR3 DNA: TGTGCCAGTCTACAGGGGGCTCGGGAGACCCAGTACTTC. This chain joins TRBV2 and TRBJ2-5; 9 nucleotides agree with TRBD1. The trim removed 9 bases at V and 5 bases at J, leaving 7 bases unmatched. The germline gives CDR1 SNHLY, CDR2 FYNNEI. The CDR3 runs 13 residues. Filled out from reference TRBV2 and TRBJ2-5, the complete variable domain reads EPEVTQTPSHQVTQMGQEVILRCVPISNHLYFYWYRQILGQKVEFLVSFYNNEISEKSEIFDDQFSVERPDGSNFTLKIRSTKLEDSAMYFCASLQGARETQYFGPGTRLLVL.

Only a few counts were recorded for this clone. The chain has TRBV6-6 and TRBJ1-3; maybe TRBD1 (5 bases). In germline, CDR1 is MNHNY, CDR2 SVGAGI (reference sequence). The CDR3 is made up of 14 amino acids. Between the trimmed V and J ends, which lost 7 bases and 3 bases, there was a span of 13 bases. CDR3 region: CASKGLGGGNTIYF. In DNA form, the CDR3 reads TGTGCCAGCAAGGGGCTAGGTGGTGGAAACACCATATATTTT.

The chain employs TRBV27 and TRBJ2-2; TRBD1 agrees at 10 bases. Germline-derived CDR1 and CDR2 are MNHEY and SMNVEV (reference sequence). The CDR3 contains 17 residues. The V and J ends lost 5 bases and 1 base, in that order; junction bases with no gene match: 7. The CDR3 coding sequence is TGTGCCAGCAGTGGAGGGACAGGGGCTTTGAACACCGGGGAGCTGTTTTTT. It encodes CASSGGTGALNTGELFF.